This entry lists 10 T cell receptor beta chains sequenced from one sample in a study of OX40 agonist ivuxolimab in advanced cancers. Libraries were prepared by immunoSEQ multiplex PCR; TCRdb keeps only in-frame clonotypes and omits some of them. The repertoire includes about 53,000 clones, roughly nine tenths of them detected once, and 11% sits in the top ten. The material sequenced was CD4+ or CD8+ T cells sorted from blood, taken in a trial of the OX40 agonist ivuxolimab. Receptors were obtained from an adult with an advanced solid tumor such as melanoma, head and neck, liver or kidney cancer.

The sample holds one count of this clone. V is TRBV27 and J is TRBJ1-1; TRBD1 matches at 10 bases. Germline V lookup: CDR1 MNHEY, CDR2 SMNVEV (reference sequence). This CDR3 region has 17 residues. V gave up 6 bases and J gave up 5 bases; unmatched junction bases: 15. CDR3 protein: CASRPRGTGDLGTEAFF. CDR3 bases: TGTGCCAGCAGGCCTCGTGGGACAGGGGACTTGGGTACTGAAGCTTTCTTT.

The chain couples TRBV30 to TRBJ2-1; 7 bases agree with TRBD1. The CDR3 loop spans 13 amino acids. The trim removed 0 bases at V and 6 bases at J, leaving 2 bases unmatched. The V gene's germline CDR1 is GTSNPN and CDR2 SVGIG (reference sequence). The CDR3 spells CAWSVAGGNEQFF. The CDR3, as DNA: TGTGCCTGGAGTGTAGCAGGGGGCAATGAGCAGTTCTTC.

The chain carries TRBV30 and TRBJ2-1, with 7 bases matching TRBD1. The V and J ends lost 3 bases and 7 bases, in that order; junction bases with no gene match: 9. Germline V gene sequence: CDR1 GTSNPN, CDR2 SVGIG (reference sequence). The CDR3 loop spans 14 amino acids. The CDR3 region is CAWRVTGMENEQFF. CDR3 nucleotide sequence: TGTGCCTGGAGAGTGACAGGGATGGAGAATGAGCAGTTCTTC.

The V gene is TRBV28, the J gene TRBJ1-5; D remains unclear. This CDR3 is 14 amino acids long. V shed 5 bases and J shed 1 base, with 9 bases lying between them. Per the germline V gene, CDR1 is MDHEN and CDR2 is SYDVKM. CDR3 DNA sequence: TGTGCCAGCAGTCCGGACCGAAGCAATCAGCCCCAGCATTTT. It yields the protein CASSPDRSNQPQHF.

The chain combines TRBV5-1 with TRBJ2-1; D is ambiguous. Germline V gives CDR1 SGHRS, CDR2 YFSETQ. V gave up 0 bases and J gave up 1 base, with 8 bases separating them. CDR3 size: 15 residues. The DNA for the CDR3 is TGCGCCAGCAGCTTGGGACACCTTTCCTACAATGAGCAGTTCTTC. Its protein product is CASSLGHLSYNEQFF.

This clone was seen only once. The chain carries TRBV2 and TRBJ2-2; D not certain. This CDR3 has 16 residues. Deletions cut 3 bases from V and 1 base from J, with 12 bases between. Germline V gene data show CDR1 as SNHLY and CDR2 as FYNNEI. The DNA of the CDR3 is TGTGCCAGCAGTGATGCGAGGACGGGGAACACCGGGGAGCTGTTTTTT. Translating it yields CASSDARTGNTGELFF.

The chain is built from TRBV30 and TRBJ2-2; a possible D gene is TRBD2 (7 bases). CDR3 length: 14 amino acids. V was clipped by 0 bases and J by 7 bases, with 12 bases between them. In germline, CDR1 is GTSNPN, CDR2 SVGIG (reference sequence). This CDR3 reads CAWSVGGAVGELFF. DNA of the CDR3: TGTGCCTGGAGTGTAGGGGGGGCCGTCGGGGAGCTGTTTTTT.

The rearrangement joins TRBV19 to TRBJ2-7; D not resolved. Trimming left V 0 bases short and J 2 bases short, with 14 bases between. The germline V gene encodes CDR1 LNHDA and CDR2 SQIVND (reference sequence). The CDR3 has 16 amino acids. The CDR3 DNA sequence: TGTGCCAGTAGTATAGACCCCAGGCGGATGACCTACGAGCAGTACTTC. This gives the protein CASSIDPRRMTYEQYF.

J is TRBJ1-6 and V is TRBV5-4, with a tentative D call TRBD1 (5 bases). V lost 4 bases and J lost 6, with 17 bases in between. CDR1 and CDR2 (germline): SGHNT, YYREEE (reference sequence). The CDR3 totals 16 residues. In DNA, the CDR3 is TGTGCCAGCAGCCCCTCCGTCGGGGCAGCTAATTCACCCCTCCACTTT. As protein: CASSPSVGAANSPLHF.

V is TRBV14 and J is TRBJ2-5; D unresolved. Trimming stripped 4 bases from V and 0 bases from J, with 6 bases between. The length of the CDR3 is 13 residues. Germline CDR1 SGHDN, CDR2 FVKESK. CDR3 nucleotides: TGTGCCAGCAGCCTGCGGTACCAAGAGACCCAGTACTTC. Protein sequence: CASSLRYQETQYF. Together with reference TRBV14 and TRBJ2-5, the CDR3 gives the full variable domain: EAGVTQFPSHSVIEKGQTVTLRCDPISGHDNLYWYRRVMGKEIKFLLHFVKESKQDESGMPNNRFLAERTGGTYSTLKVQPAELEDSGVYFCASSLRYQETQYFGPGTRLLVL.